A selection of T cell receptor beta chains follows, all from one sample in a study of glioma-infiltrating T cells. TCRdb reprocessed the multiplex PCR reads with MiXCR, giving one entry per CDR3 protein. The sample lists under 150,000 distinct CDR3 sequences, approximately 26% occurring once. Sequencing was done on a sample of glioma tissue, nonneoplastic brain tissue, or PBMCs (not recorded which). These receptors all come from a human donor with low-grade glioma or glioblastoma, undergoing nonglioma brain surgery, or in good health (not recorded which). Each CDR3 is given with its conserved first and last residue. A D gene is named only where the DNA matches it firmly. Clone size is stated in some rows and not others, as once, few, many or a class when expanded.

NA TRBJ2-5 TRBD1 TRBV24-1 CATSDAGTVVNDIETQYF TGTGCCACCAGTGATGCCGGGACAGTGGTTAATGATATTGAGACCCAGTACTTC
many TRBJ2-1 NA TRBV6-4 CASSDLGNEQFF TGTGCCAGCAGTGACCTTGGCAATGAGCAGTTCTTC
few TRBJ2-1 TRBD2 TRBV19 CASSMILLAGGRGEQFF TGTGCCAGTAGTATGATCCTGCTAGCGGGGGGGCGGGGTGAGCAGTTCTTC
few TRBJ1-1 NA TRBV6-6 CASSYEGNTEAFF TGTGCCAGCAGTTACGAGGGGAACACTGAAGCTTTCTTT
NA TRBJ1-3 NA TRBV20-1 CSARDLGAGNTIYF TGCAGTGCTAGAGATCTAGGGGCTGGAAACACCATATATTTT
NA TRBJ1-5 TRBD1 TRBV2 CASSVPLTGGNQPQHF TGTGCCAGCAGTGTCCCTCTGACAGGGGGCAATCAGCCCCAGCATTTT
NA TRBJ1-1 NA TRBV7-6 CASSLAGVDAEAFF TGTGCCAGCAGCTTAGCAGGGGTGGACGCTGAAGCTTTCTTT
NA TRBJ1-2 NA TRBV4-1 CASSQGPTALYGYTF TGCGCCAGCAGCCAAGGCCCTACAGCCCTCTATGGCTACACCTTC
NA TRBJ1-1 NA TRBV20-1 CSARDLGPSNTEAFF TGCAGTGCTAGAGATCTGGGACCTTCGAACACTGAAGCTTTCTTT
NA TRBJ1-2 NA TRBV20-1 CSVERPDNGYTF TGCAGCGTTGAAAGGCCAGATAATGGCTACACCTTC
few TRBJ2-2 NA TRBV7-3 CASSLGGAGELFF TGTGCCAGCAGCTTAGGGGGCGCCGGGGAGCTGTTTTTT
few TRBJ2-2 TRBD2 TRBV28 CASSSHSLRGTNTGELFF TGTGCCAGCAGTTCCCATAGTTTGCGGGGGACTAACACCGGGGAGCTGTTTTTT
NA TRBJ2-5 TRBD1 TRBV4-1 CASSQVILVRGLETQYF TGCGCCAGCAGCCAAGTTATATTAGTCAGGGGGTTGGAGACCCAGTACTTC
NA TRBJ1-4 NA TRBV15 CATSRDRAANEKLFF TGTGCCACCAGCAGAGATCGGGCGGCGAATGAAAAACTGTTTTTT
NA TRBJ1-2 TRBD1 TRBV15 CATSKGQGDYGYTF TGTGCCACCAGCAAAGGACAGGGAGACTATGGCTACACCTTC
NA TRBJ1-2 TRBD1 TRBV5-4 CASSVTGTGHGYTF TGTGCCAGCAGCGTTACCGGGACAGGGCATGGCTACACCTTC
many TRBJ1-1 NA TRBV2 CASSDARDYEAFF TGTGCCAGCAGTGACGCCAGAGATTATGAAGCTTTCTTT
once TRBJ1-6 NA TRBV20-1 CSDRDNGGLDSPLHF TGCAGTGATAGGGACAATGGGGGTTTGGATTCACCCCTCCACTTT
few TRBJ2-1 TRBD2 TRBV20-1 CSARDPSRGDYEQFF TGCAGTGCTAGAGATCCCTCGCGGGGGGACTATGAGCAGTTCTTC
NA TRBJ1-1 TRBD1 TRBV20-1 CSARVDRVNTEAFF TGCAGTGCTAGAGTGGACAGGGTGAATACTGAAGCTTTCTTT
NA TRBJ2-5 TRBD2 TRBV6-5 CASNLAGVGETQYF TGTGCCAGCAATCTAGCGGGGGTGGGCGAGACCCAGTACTTC
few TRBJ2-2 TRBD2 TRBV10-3 CAISDRTSGTGELFF TGTGCCATCAGTGACAGGACTAGCGGGACCGGGGAGCTGTTTTTT
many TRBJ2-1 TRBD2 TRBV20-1 CSALPFRLAGGLPQFF TGCAGTGCTTTACCTTTTAGACTAGCGGGGGGGCTTCCACAGTTCTTC
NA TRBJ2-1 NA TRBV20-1 CSASVLYWADNEQFF TGCAGTGCTAGTGTTCTATACTGGGCGGACAATGAGCAGTTCTTC
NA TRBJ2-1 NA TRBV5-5 CASSLAGLNYNEQFF TGTGCCAGCAGCTTGGCGGGGTTGAACTACAATGAGCAGTTCTTC
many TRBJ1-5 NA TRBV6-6 CASSYSRVNQPQHF TGTGCCAGCAGTTACTCGAGAGTTAATCAGCCCCAGCATTTT
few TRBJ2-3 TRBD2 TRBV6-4 CASSEYRTSGGTDTQYF TGTGCCAGCAGTGAATACAGGACTAGCGGGGGCACAGATACGCAGTATTTT
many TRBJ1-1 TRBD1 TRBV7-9 CASSFGTAMNTEAFF TGTGCCAGCAGCTTTGGGACAGCGATGAACACTGAAGCTTTCTTT
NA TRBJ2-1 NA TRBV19 CASRTDHVGSYNEQFF TGTGCCAGTAGAACCGATCACGTAGGATCCTACAATGAGCAGTTCTTC
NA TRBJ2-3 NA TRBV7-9 CASSFPGDGKNPWTQYF TGTGCCAGCAGCTTCCCAGGAGACGGAAAAAATCCGTGGACGCAGTATTTT
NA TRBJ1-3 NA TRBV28 CASSSQGTQGNAIYF TGTGCCAGCAGCTCCCAGGGGACGCAAGGAAACGCCATATATTTT
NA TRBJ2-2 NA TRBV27 CATSRPGNTGELFF TGTGCCACCAGTCGGCCGGGGAACACCGGGGAGCTGTTTTTT
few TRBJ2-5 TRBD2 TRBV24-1 CATSDLGGEETQYF TGTGCCACCAGTGATTTGGGGGGGGAAGAGACCCAGTACTTC
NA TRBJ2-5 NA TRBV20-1 CSAQAARSNQETQYF TGCAGTGCTCAGGCTGCGCGCTCAAACCAAGAGACCCAGTACTTC
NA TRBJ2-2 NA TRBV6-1 CASSPLGPTGELFF TGTGCCAGCAGCCCCCTTGGCCCCACCGGGGAGCTGTTTTTT
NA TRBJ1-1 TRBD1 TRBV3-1 CASSQPGQGTEAFF TGTGCCAGCAGCCAACCGGGACAGGGAACTGAAGCTTTCTTT
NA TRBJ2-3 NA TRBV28 CASSPGSTDTQYF TGTGCCAGCAGCCCCGGGAGCACAGATACGCAGTATTTT
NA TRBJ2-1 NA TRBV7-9 CASSLDASSYNERFF TGTGCCAGCAGCTTAGATGCGTCTTCCTACAATGAGCGGTTCTTC
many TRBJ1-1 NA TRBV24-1 CATRGGHGLNTEAFF TGTGCCACCAGAGGGGGGCACGGACTGAACACTGAAGCTTTCTTT
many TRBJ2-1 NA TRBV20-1 CSGRGNGQNEQFF TGCAGTGGACGGGGTAACGGACAAAATGAGCAGTTCTTC
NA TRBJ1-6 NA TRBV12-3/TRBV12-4 CASSSLQETYSPLHF TGTGCCAGCAGTTCTTTACAAGAAACCTATTCACCCCTCCACTTT
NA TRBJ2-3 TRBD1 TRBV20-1 CSARDLQGGQGPTDTQYF TGCAGTGCTAGAGACCTCCAGGGGGGACAGGGCCCCACAGATACGCAGTATTTT
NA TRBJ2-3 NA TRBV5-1 CASSWDGQSSTDTQYF TGCGCCAGCAGCTGGGATGGACAGTCTAGCACAGATACGCAGTATTTT
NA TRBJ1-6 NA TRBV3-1 CASSQEGRSPLHF TGTGCCAGCAGCCAAGAAGGACGCTCACCCCTCCACTTT
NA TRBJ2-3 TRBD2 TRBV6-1 CASSSGGAQTLTDTQYF TGTGCCAGCAGTAGCGGGGGGGCGCAAACCCTCACAGATACGCAGTATTTT